These 22 T cell receptor beta chains originate from one sample sequenced in a study of read filtering for tumor transcriptome and immune sequencing. Molecular barcoded adaptors covering alpha/delta and beta/gamma chains were used on approximately 400 ng RNA. TCRdb passed the reads through MiXCR, listing each CDR3 protein once. The data show 85,000 or so distinct CDR3 sequences, with 9% to 15% seen just once and more than 12% held by the top ten. Sequencing was performed on a population of CD138-negative cells sorted from bone marrow. These receptors all come from a donor at least 40 years old with multiple myeloma.

This clonotype occurred many times. The chain uses TRBV5-1 and TRBJ2-6; D is possibly TRBD1 (5 bases). The V end lost 0 bases, the J end lost 3 bases, and 10 bases lay between the germline ends. The CDR3 runs to 16 residues. CDR1 is SGHRS and CDR2 is YFSETQ in the germline V gene. The CDR3: CASSLVAGYGANVLTF. CDR3 nucleotide sequence: TGCGCCAGCAGCTTGGTCGCAGGGTATGGGGCCAACGTCCTGACTTTC.

Ten or more counts support this clonotype. The CDR3 DNA sequence: TGCGCCAGCAGCGAACAACCCACAGGGTCCGGGGAGCTGTTTTTT. Translated: CASSEQPTGSGELFF. The chain carries TRBV5-1 and TRBJ2-2, with a possible D match to TRBD1 (6 bases). The CDR3 has 15 amino acids. CDR1 is SGHRS and CDR2 is YFSETQ in the germline V gene. V was cut by 4 bases and J by 6 bases, with 16 bases left in between.

The chain couples TRBV7-9 to TRBJ2-3; D gene ambiguous. CDR1 SEHNR and CDR2 FQNEAQ come from the germline V gene (reference sequence). The CDR3 has 13 residues. Between the trimmed V and J ends, which lost 3 bases and 2 bases, there was a span of 6 bases. CDR3 bases: TGTGCCAGCAGCTTGGACCACACAGATACGCAGTATTTT. This translates into CASSLDHTDTQYF.

This clonotype was counted ten times or more. The rearrangement joins TRBV7-9 to TRBJ2-1, with TRBD1 identical over 10 bases. V shed 3 bases and J 1 base; nucleotides not matched to a gene: 12. This CDR3 is 19 amino acids long. Germline V gene sequence: CDR1 SEHNR, CDR2 FQNEAQ (reference sequence). CDR3 residues: CASSFTGTGDIESYNEQFF. CDR3 coding DNA: TGTGCCAGCAGCTTTACCGGGACAGGGGATATTGAATCCTACAATGAGCAGTTCTTC.

In this sample, this clonotype turned up many times. The gene calls are TRBV29-1 and TRBJ1-4, with D uncertain. The V and J ends lost 4 bases and 10 bases respectively, with 13 bases between them. This CDR3 region has 12 residues. CDR1 is SQVTM, CDR2 ANQGSEA, per germline. CDR3: CSVARETGKLFF. CDR3 DNA sequence: TGCAGCGTTGCGAGGGAAACGGGAAAACTGTTTTTT.

This clonotype was observed many times. The chain joins TRBV20-1 to TRBJ2-1, with 11 bases fitting TRBD2. CDR1 DFQATT and CDR2 SNEGSKA come from the germline V gene (reference sequence). The CDR3 extends over 14 amino acids. V lost 1 base and J lost 5; bases outside the gene matches: 1. CDR3 coding DNA: TGCAGTGCTAGAGCGACTAGCGGGAACAATGAGCAGTTCTTC. As protein: CSARATSGNNEQFF.

This clonotype occurred many times. The chain carries TRBV12-3 or TRBV12-4 and TRBJ1-2; D remains ambiguous. The CDR3 runs to 13 residues. The V gene lost 6 bases and the J gene lost 8 bases, with 16 bases spanning the gap. The CDR3 DNA follows: TGTGCCAGCAGAGAGGGAGGGAGATACGGCTACACCTTC. Translating it yields CASREGGRYGYTF.

This clonotype was seen repeatedly, ten times or more. V is TRBV12-3 or TRBV12-4 and J is TRBJ1-1, with 7 bases that match TRBD1. This CDR3 spans 15 amino acids. Germline trimming cut 5 bases from V and 0 bases from J; bases unmatched to any gene: 6. CDR3 sequence reads: CASSARGQLNTEAFF. The DNA of the CDR3 is TGTGCCAGCAGTGCCCGGGGACAGTTGAACACTGAAGCTTTCTTT.

In the case of this clonotype: One base away lies a much larger clone, so this may be a sequencing read error. The V call is TRBV24-1, the J call TRBJ2-3, with D unresolved. V gave up 3 bases and J gave up 5 bases, with 8 bases separating them. The CDR3 has 13 amino acids. In germline, CDR1 is KGHDR, CDR2 SFDVKD. The CDR3 region is CATSDRPIDTQYF. The CDR3 nucleotides are TGTGCCACCAGTGATAGACCCATAGATACGCAGTATTTT.

This clonotype was recorded a few times. The chain has TRBV20-1 and TRBJ2-5, with 14 bases identical to TRBD2. Germline CDR1 and CDR2: DFQATT and SNEGSKA (reference sequence). Losses at the gene ends were 5 bases for V and 5 bases for J; bases not matched to a gene: 13. The CDR3 contains 17 residues. CDR3 DNA sequence: TGCAGTGCTCCGATAGGGACTAGCGGGAGAATCGGCGAGACCCAGTACTTC. Translation: CSAPIGTSGRIGETQYF.

This clonotype was seen more than once but under ten times. This chain connects TRBV20-1 to TRBJ1-2; 7 bases align to TRBD1. V lost 1 base to trimming and J lost 4 bases; unmatched junction nucleotides: 6. The CDR3 runs to 14 residues. Germline V gene sequence: CDR1 DFQATT, CDR2 SNEGSKA (reference sequence). CDR3: CSARVPYRGYGYTF. The CDR3 DNA follows: TGCAGTGCTAGAGTTCCCTACAGGGGCTATGGCTACACCTTC.

This clonotype was detected many times. The CDR3 coding sequence is TGCGCCAGCAGCTTGTCACCAGCGAACACCGGGGAGCTGTTTTTT. It is translated as CASSLSPANTGELFF. The chain combines TRBV5-1 with TRBJ2-2; D is unresolved. With 1 base removed from V and 0 bases from J, the gap between germline ends came to 7 bases. The CDR3 is 15 amino acids. The V gene's germline CDR1 is SGHRS and CDR2 YFSETQ.

The sample holds many counts of this clonotype. The chain joins TRBV4-2 to TRBJ1-6; D uncertain. This CDR3 spans 12 amino acids. V was clipped by 7 bases and J by 8 bases, with 9 bases between them. The germline CDR1 and CDR2 sequences are LGHNA and YNFKEQ. In nucleotides, the CDR3 is TGTGCCAGCACAGGATGGGATTCACCCCTCCACTTT. Protein sequence: CASTGWDSPLHF.

This clonotype was seen many times. CDR3 sequence reads: CASRNAQTLRRGNQPQHF. The CDR3 DNA is TGTGCCAGCAGGAATGCTCAGACACTTAGACGGGGGAATCAGCCCCAGCATTTT. The chain uses TRBV27 and TRBJ1-5; a possible D gene is TRBD1 (5 bases). The CDR3 consists of 18 residues. Per germline, CDR1 MNHEY and CDR2 SMNVEV (reference sequence). Deletions cut 6 bases from V and 4 bases from J, with 25 bases between.

This clonotype was seen at least ten times. This chain links TRBV20-1 with TRBJ1-2; D unclear. Trimming took off 1 base at V and 4 bases at J, with 13 bases between the two ends. Per germline, CDR1 DFQATT and CDR2 SNEGSKA (reference sequence). The CDR3 spans 14 residues. The DNA of the CDR3 is TGCAGTGCTAGAGCCGCCCTGTTGGGCTATGGCTACACCTTC. It is translated as CSARAALLGYGYTF.

This clonotype was seen many times. This rearrangement joins TRBV2 to TRBJ2-2; D might be TRBD2 (6 bases). The CDR3 covers 16 residues. The V gene lost 4 bases and the J gene lost 0 bases, with 12 bases spanning the gap. Germline V gene lookup returns CDR1 SNHLY and CDR2 FYNNEI. The CDR3 DNA reads TGTGCCAGCAGTGTTCAAGGGACTTCGAACACCGGGGAGCTGTTTTTT. Translation: CASSVQGTSNTGELFF.

V usage is TRBV20-1 and J usage is TRBJ2-3, with 14 nucleotides matching TRBD2. V trimming: 6 bases; J trimming: 6 bases; junction bases outside the gene matches: 14. This CDR3 region has 17 residues. The germline CDR1 and CDR2 sequences are DFQATT and SNEGSKA (reference sequence). CDR3 in amino acids: CSASDRGLAGVGDTQYF. The CDR3 DNA is TGCAGTGCCTCGGACAGGGGACTAGCGGGAGTAGGGGATACGCAGTATTTT.

Ten or more counts support this clonotype. The chain combines TRBV7-7 with TRBJ2-2; the match to TRBD1 covers 9 bases. Germline CDR1 SSHAT, CDR2 FNYEAQ (reference sequence). The CDR3 consists of 15 residues. Trimming removed 4 bases from V and 7 bases from J; junction bases left unmatched: 7. The CDR3 DNA reads TGTGCCAGCAGCTCGGGACAGGGTCCCGGCGGGGAGCTGTTTTTT. Protein: CASSSGQGPGGELFF. The full variable domain, with the rest looked up from reference TRBV7-7 and TRBJ2-2, is GAGVSQSPRYKVTKRGQDVTLRCDPISSHATLYWYQQALGQGPEFLTYFNYEAQPDKSGLPSDRFSAERPEGSISTLTIQRTEQRDSAMYRCASSSGQGPGGELFFGEGSRLTVL.

This clonotype was detected many times. This chain links TRBV14 with TRBJ2-1, with TRBD2 identical over 10 bases. V lost 4 bases, J lost 9 bases, and 15 bases stayed unmatched. The germline V gene has CDR1 SGHDN and CDR2 FVKESK. The CDR3 consists of 17 residues. CDR3 region: CASSRARGLAEGGEQFF. As DNA, the CDR3 is TGTGCCAGCAGCCGAGCCAGAGGACTAGCGGAGGGGGGTGAGCAGTTCTTC.

There are many counts of this clonotype. V usage is TRBV2 and J usage is TRBJ2-5; TRBD1 is a possible D gene (6 bases). CDR3 length: 14 residues. V lost 0 bases to trimming and J lost 7 bases, with 12 bases between them. Germline lookup yields CDR1 SNHLY and CDR2 FYNNEI. CDR3 region: CASSEARQGSTQYF. In nucleotides, the CDR3 is TGTGCCAGCAGTGAAGCGAGGCAGGGGTCGACCCAGTACTTC.

This clonotype was picked up many times. The V gene is TRBV29-1, the J gene TRBJ2-1; 8 bases agree with TRBD2. The CDR3 is made up of 16 amino acids. J was trimmed by 0 bases and V by 3 bases; bases with no gene match: 7. CDR1 and CDR2 (germline): SQVTM, ANQGSEA. CDR3 region: CSVEASGFLSYNEQFF. The CDR3 DNA follows: TGCAGCGTTGAGGCTAGCGGGTTTCTCTCCTACAATGAGCAGTTCTTC.

This clonotype was counted at least ten times. This chain links TRBV12-3 or TRBV12-4 with TRBJ2-7; D unclear. CDR3 size: 14 residues. The V gene lost 6 bases and the J gene lost 0 bases, with 12 bases spanning the gap. CDR3 region: CASSSGRSSYEQYF. CDR3 in DNA: TGTGCCAGCAGCTCAGGACGGAGCTCCTACGAGCAGTACTTC.